The T cell receptor (beta chain) under discussion was sequenced for a study of radiotherapy plus CTLA-4 blockade in lung cancer. The method was immunoSEQ multiplex PCR; TCRdb's version includes in-frame clones alone and lacks a portion of them. The sample carries tens of thousands of clones, roughly 80% recorded once. The CDR3 has 15 residues. Germline loops: CDR1 SGHNT, CDR2 YENEEA. V gave up 4 bases and J gave up 0 bases; unmatched junction bases: 3. This specimen consisted of peripheral blood, obtained from a patient treated with radiotherapy plus ipilimumab. J is TRBJ1-3 and V is TRBV11-3, with TRBD1 matching over 7 bases. The clonotype comes from a human donor with non-small cell lung cancer who had a complete response to radiotherapy plus ipilimumab. The CDR3 is CASSSGTDSGNTIYF. The CDR3 nucleotides are TGTGCCAGCAGCTCCGGGACAGACTCTGGAAACACCATATATTTT. The full variable domain, rest sourced from reference TRBV11-3 and TRBJ1-3, is EAGVVQSPRYKIIEKKQPVAFWCNPISGHNTLYWYLQNLGQGPELLIRYENEEAVDDSQLPKDRFSAERLKGVDSTLKIQPAELGDSAVYLCASSSGTDSGNTIYFGEGSWLTVV.